This TCR beta chain was found in a study of shared clonotypes between healthy human individuals. Libraries were prepared by immunoSEQ multiplex PCR; TCRdb keeps only in-frame clonotypes and omits some of them. The top ten hold 1.2% to 1.5% of the sample, which has 850,000 to 1,200,000 clones, under 80% seen once. V was shortened by 0 bases and J by 5 bases, with 4 bases between the two germline ends. Germline-derived CDR1 and CDR2 are DFQATT and SNEGSKA (reference sequence). The CDR3 contains 11 residues. Material: memory CD4+ T cells sorted from blood. Subset denoted: CD45RA-negative fraction. This receptor was obtained from a man aged 18 to 29 in good health. The chain joins TRBV20-1 to TRBJ1-2; no clear D gene. CDR3 coding DNA: TGCAGTGCTAGAGAGAAGTATGGCTACACCTTC. The encoded protein is CSAREKYGYTF.